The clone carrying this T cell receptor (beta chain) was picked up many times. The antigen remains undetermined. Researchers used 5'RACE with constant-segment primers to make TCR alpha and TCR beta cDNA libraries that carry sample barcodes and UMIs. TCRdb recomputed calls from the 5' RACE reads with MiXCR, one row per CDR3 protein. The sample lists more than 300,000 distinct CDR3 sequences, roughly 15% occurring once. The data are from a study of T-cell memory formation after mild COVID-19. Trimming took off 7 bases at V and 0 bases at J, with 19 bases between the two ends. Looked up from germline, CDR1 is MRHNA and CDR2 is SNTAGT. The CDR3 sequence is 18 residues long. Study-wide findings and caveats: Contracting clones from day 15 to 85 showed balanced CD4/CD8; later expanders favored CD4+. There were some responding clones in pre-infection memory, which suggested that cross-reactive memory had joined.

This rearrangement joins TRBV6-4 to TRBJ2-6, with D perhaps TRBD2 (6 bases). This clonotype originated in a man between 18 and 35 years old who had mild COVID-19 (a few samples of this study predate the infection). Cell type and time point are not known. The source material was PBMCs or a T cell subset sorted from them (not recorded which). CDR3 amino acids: CASTPSGASLSGANVLTF. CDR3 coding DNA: TGTGCCAGCACACCTTCGGGAGCTTCCCTCTCTGGGGCCAACGTCCTGACTTTC.